This T cell receptor (beta chain) was retrieved from a study of shared clonotypes between healthy human individuals. Overall study findings and caveats: Among non-shared clonotypes, generation probabilities were lower than among those shared by all four donors. Naive subsets generally had larger estimated richness than memory subsets.

Trimming stripped 11 bases from V and 4 bases from J, with 11 bases between. The CDR3 is 12 residues long. Per germline, CDR1 LNHDA and CDR2 SQIVND (reference sequence). For this clone: Its antigen remains unidentified.

This was a deep-level run. This table comes from immunoSEQ multiplex PCR, and its TCRdb copy is limited to in-frame clones, with some not included. The sample carries 600,000 to 750,000 clones, around 90% recorded once. Material: memory CD8+ T cells from PBMCs. The subset here: CD45RO+ cells pooled with CCR7-negative TemRA cells. The TCR comes from a man between 18 and 35 years old in good health. Some clones in this sample may be carry-over from other donors' samples. The chain uses TRBV19 and TRBJ2-2, with D possibly being TRBD2 (7 bases). The CDR3 is CASRGGTGELFF. The CDR3 bases are TGTGCCTCGAGGGGGGGCACCGGGGAGCTGTTTTTT.